The present T cell receptor (beta chain) was sequenced within a study of human T cells and chemical hapten exposure. Overall study results and limits: Among TCRs, those above 1 in 1000 frequency were unaffected by DPC sensitization.

The authors' processing: Sample-level TCR yields exhibited a median of 95,638, with a range of roughly 23,224 to 750,000. From the 5' RACE reads, TCRdb called clonotypes with MiXCR, one entry per CDR3 protein. The V and J calls reflect TCRdb's pipeline rather than the authors' work. This sample has 110,000 or so distinct CDR3 sequences, with around a fifth found just once. Sequencing started from total RNA isolated from unfractionated whole blood. This CDR3 spans 12 amino acids. Trimming took 5 bases from V and 6 from J, leaving 5 bases between them. This clonotype was observed a few times. Its antigen is not identified.

This sequence originates from a human donor in good health. The chain links TRBV12-3 or TRBV12-4 to TRBJ1-6; D ambiguous. The CDR3, as DNA: TGTGCCAGCAGTACACTTAATTCACCCCTCCACTTT. Amino acids: CASSTLNSPLHF.